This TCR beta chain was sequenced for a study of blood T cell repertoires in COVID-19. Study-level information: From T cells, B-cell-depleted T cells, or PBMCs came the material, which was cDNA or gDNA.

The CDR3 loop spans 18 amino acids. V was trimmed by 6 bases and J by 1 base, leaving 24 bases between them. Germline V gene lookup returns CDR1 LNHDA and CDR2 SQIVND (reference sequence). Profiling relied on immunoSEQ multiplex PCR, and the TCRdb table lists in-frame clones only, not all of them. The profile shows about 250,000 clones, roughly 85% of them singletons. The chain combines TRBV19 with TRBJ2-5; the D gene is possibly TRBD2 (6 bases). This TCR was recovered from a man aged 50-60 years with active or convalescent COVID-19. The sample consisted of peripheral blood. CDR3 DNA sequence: TGTGCCAGTAGGCCCACTATCACCAGACCGGGACTCCAAGAGACCCAGTACTTC. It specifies CASRPTITRPGLQETQYF.